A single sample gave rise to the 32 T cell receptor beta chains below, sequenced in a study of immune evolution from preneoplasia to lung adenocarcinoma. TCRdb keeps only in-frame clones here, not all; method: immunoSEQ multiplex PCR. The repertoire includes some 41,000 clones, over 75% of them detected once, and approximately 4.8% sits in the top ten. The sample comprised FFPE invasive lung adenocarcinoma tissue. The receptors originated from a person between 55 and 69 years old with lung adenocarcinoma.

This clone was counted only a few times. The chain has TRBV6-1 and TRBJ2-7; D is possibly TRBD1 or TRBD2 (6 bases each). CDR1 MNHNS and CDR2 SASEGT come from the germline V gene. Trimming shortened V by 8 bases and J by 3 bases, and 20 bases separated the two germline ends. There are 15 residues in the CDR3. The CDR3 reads CASGRGAQPVYEQYF. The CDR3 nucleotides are TGTGCCAGCGGAAGGGGGGCGCAACCCGTCTACGAGCAGTACTTC.

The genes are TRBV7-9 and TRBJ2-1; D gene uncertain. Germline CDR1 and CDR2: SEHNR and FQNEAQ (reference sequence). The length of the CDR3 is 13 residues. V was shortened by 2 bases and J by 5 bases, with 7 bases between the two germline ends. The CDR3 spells CASSLRADNEQFF. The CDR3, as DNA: TGTGCCAGCAGCTTAAGGGCAGACAATGAGCAGTTCTTC.

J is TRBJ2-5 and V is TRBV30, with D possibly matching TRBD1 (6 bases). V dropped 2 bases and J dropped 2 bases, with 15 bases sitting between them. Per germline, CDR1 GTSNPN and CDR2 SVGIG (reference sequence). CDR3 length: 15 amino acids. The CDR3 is CAWSRAGVLQETQYF. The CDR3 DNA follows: TGTGCCTGGAGTCGGGCAGGGGTCCTTCAAGAGACCCAGTACTTC.

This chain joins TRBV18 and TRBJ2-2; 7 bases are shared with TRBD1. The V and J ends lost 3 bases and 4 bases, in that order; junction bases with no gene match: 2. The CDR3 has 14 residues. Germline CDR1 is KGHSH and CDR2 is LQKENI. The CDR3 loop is CASSPTGTTGELFF. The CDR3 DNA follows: TGTGCCAGCTCACCGACAGGGACCACCGGGGAGCTGTTTTTT.

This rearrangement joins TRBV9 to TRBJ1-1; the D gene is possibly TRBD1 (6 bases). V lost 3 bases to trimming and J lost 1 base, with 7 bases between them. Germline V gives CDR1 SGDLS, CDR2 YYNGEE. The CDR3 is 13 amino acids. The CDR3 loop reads CASSAGQNTEAFF. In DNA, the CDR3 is TGTGCCAGCAGCGCGGGACAGAACACTGAAGCTTTCTTT.

CDR3 nucleotides: TGTGCCAGCAGTCGAACTAGCGGGAGTGTCGGGCAGTTCTTC. Translating it yields CASSRTSGSVGQFF. The chain employs TRBV2 and TRBJ2-1; TRBD2 matches 11 bases. This CDR3 region has 14 residues. J was trimmed by 12 bases and V by 5 bases; bases with no gene match: 9. Per the germline V gene, CDR1 is SNHLY and CDR2 is FYNNEI.

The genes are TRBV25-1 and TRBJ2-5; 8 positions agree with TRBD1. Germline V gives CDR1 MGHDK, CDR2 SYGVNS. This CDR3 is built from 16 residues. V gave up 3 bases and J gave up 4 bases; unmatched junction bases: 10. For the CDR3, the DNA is TGTGCCAGCAGTGACGGACAGGGCCGGCTTGGAGAGACCCAGTACTTC. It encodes CASSDGQGRLGETQYF. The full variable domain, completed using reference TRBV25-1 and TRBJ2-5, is EADIYQTPRYLVIGTGKKITLECSQTMGHDKMYWYQQDPGMELHLIHYSYGVNSTEKGDLSSESTVSRIRTEHFPLTLESARPSHTSQYLCASSDGQGRLGETQYFGPGTRLLVL.

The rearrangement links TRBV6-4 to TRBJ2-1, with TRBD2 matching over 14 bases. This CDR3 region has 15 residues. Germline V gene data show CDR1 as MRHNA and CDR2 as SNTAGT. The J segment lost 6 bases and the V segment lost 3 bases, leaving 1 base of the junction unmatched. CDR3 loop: CASSETSGGGNEQFF. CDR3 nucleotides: TGTGCCAGCAGTGAGACTAGCGGGGGGGGCAATGAGCAGTTCTTC.

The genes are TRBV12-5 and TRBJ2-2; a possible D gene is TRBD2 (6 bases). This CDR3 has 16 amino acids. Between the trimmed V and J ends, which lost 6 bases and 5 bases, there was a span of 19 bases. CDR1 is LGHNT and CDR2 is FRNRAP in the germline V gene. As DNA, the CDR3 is TGTGCTAGTGGCAGAGCGGAGGGGAGTCAAACCGGGGAGCTGTTTTTT. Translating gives CASGRAEGSQTGELFF.

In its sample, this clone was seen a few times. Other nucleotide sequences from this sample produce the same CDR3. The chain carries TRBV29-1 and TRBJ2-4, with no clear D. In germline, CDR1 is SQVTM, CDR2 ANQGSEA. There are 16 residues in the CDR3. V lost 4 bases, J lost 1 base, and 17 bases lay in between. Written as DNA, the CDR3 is TGCAGCGTTGCCCCCGGGCCGGATAAGGCCAAAAACATTCAGTACTTC. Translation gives CSVAPGPDKAKNIQYF.

CDR3 sequence (DNA): TGTGCCAGCAGCTTGGGATCGTCAGGGTTAGAGGAAGCTTTCTTT. This translates into CASSLGSSGLEEAFF. The chain has TRBV5-8 and TRBJ1-1; maybe TRBD1 (5 bases). The V end lost 0 bases, the J end lost 8 bases, and 17 bases lay between the germline ends. Germline CDR1 SGHTS, CDR2 YDEGEE. The CDR3 length is 15 residues.

The CDR3 DNA reads TGTGCCAGCAGCGTAAGGCAGGAGTCCTACAATGAGCAGTTCTTC. Its protein product is CASSVRQESYNEQFF. This chain links TRBV9 with TRBJ2-1; no definite D call. The germline V gene encodes CDR1 SGDLS and CDR2 YYNGEE. The CDR3 is made up of 15 amino acids. V was trimmed by 1 base and J by 1 base, leaving 9 bases between them.

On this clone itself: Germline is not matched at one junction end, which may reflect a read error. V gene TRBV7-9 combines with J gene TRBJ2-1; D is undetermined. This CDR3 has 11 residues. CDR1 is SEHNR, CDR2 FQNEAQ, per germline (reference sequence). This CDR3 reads CASSFYYEQFF. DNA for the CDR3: TGTGCCAGCAGCTTCTACTATGAGCAGTTCTTC.

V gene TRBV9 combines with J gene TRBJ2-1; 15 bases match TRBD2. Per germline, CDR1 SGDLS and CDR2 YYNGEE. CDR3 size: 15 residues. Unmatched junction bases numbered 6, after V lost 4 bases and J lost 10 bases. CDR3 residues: CASSPRTSGRGEQFF. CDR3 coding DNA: TGTGCCAGCAGCCCGAGGACTAGCGGGAGGGGAGAGCAGTTCTTC.

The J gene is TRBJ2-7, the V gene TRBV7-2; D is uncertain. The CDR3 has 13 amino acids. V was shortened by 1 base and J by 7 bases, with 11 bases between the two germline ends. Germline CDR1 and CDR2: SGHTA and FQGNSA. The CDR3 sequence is CASSLGMGLEQYF. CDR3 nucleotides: TGTGCCAGCAGCTTAGGCATGGGGTTGGAGCAGTACTTC.

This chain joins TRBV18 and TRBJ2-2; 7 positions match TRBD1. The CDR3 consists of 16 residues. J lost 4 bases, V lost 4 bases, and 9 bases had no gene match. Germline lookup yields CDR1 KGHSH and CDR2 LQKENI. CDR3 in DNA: TGTGCCAGCTCACAGACACCGGGACAGATCACCGGGGAGCTGTTTTTT. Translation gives CASSQTPGQITGELFF.

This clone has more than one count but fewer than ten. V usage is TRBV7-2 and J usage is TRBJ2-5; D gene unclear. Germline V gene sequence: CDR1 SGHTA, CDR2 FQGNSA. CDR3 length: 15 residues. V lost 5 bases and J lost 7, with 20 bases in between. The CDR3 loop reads CASSLRLDGYGTQYF. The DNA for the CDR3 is TGTGCCAGCAGCCTCAGGTTGGACGGCTATGGGACCCAGTACTTC.

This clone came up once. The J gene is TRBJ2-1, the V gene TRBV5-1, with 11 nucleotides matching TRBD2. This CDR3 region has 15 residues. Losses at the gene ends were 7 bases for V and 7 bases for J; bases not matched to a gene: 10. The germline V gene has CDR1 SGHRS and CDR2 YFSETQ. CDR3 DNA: TGCGCCAGCCGCGATAGCGGGAGGGAGGGAAATGAGCAGTTCTTC. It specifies CASRDSGREGNEQFF.

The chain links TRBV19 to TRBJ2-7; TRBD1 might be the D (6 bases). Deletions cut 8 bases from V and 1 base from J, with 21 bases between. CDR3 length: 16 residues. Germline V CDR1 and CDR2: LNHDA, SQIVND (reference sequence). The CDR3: CASQYSATGRSYEQYF. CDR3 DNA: TGTGCCAGTCAGTATAGCGCGACAGGACGTTCCTACGAGCAGTACTTC.

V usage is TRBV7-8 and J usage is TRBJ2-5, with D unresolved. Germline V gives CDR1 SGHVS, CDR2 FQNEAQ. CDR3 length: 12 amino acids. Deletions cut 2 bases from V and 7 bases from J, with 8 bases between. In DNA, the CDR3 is TGTGCCAGCAGCTTACGGGTCGGGACCCAGTACTTC. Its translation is CASSLRVGTQYF.

CDR3 amino acids: CASKERNTEAFF. The DNA for the CDR3 is TGTGCCAGCAAGGAGCGGAACACTGAAGCTTTCTTT. V usage is TRBV6-5 and J usage is TRBJ1-1; D call uncertain. Germline CDR1 MNHEY, CDR2 SVGAGI. Between the trimmed V and J ends, which lost 7 bases and 1 base, there was a span of 7 bases. The CDR3 is made up of 12 amino acids.

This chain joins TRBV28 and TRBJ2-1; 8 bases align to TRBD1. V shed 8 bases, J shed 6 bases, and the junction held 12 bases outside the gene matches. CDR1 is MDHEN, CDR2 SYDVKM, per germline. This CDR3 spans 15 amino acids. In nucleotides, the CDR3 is TGTGCCAGCTCCTGGGGGCAGGGGGCGGTCAATGAGCAGTTCTTC. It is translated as CASSWGQGAVNEQFF.

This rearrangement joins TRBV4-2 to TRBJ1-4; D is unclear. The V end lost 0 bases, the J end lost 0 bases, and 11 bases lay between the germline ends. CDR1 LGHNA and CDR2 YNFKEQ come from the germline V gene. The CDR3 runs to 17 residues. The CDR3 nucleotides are TGTGCCAGCAGCCAAGATGGGCGGGTTGCAACTAATGAAAAACTGTTTTTT. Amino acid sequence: CASSQDGRVATNEKLFF.

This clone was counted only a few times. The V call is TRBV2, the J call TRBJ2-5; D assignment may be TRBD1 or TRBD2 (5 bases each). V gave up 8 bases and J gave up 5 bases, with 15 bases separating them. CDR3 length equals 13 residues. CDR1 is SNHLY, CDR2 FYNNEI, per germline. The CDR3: CASGTVARETQYF. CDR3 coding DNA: TGTGCCAGCGGGACGGTCGCACGGGAGACCCAGTACTTC.

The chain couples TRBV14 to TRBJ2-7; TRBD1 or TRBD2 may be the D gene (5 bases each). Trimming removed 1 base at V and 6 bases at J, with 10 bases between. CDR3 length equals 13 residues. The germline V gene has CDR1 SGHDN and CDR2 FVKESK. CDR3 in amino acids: CASSQVGRAEQYF. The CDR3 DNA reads TGTGCCAGCAGCCAAGTGGGACGGGCCGAGCAGTACTTC. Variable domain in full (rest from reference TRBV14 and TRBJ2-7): EAGVTQFPSHSVIEKGQTVTLRCDPISGHDNLYWYRRVMGKEIKFLLHFVKESKQDESGMPNNRFLAERTGGTYSTLKVQPAELEDSGVYFCASSQVGRAEQYFGPGTRLTVT.

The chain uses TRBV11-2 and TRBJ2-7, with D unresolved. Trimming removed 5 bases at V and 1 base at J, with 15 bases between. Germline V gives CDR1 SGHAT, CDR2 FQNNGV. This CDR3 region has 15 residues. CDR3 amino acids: CASSEQSLISYEQYF. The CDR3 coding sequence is TGTGCCAGCAGCGAACAGAGCCTTATTTCCTACGAGCAGTACTTC.

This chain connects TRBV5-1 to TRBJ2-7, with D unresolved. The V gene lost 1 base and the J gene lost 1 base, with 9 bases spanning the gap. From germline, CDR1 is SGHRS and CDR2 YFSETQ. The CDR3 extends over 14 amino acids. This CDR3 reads CASSLSRHSYEQYF. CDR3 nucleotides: TGCGCCAGCAGCTTGTCTCGACATTCCTACGAGCAGTACTTC. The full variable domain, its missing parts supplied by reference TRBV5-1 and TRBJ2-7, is KAGVTQTPRYLIKTRGQQVTLSCSPISGHRSVSWYQQTPGQGLQFLFEYFSETQRNKGNFPGRFSGRQFSNSRSEMNVSTLELGDSALYLCASSLSRHSYEQYFGPGTRLTVT.

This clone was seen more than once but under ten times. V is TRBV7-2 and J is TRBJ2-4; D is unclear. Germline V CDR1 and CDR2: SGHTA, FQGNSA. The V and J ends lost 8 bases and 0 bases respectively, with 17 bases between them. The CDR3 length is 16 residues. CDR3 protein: CASSRDNQLAKNIQYF. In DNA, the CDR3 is TGTGCCAGCTCCCGAGACAACCAACTAGCCAAAAACATTCAGTACTTC.

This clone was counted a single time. The CDR3 bases are TGTGCCAGCAGCCACGCGACCTACGAGCAGTACTTC. Translating gives CASSHATYEQYF. The chain is built from TRBV7-2 and TRBJ2-7, with no clear D. This CDR3 has 12 amino acids. V dropped 5 bases and J dropped 2 bases, with 7 bases sitting between them. The germline gives CDR1 SGHTA, CDR2 FQGNSA.

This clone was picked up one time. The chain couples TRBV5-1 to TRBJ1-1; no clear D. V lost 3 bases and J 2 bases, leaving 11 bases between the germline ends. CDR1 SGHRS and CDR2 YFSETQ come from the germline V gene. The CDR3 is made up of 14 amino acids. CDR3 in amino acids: CASSSSGENTEAFF. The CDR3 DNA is TGCGCCAGCAGCTCATCAGGAGAAAACACTGAAGCTTTCTTT.

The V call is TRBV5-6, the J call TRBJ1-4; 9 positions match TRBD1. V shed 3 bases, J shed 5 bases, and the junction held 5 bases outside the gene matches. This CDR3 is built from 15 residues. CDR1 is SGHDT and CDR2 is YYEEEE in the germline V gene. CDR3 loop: CASSSPGTGNEKLFF. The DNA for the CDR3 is TGTGCCAGCAGCTCCCCCGGGACAGGGAATGAAAAACTGTTTTTT. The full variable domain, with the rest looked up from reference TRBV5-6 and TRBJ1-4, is DAGVTQSPTHLIKTRGQQVTLRCSPKSGHDTVSWYQQALGQGPQFIFQYYEEEERQRGNFPDRFSGHQFPNYSSELNVNALLLGDSALYLCASSSPGTGNEKLFFGSGTQLSVL.

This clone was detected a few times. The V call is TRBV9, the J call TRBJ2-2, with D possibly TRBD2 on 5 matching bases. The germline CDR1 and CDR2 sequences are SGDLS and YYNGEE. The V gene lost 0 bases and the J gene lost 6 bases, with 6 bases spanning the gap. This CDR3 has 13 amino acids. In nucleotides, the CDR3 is TGTGCCAGCAGCGTAGCGGGATCCGGGGAGCTGTTTTTT. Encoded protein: CASSVAGSGELFF.